This TCR beta chain is from a study of T-cell reconstitution after alpha-beta-depleted transplantation in children. Unique molecular identifiers featured in how the TCRbeta library was prepared. TCRdb analysed the PCR reads with MiXCR anew, one entry per CDR3 protein. The profile shows about 480,000 distinct CDR3 sequences, around 13% of them singletons. The CDR3 spans 15 residues. Trimming took off 2 bases at V and 3 bases at J, with 13 bases between the two ends. Germline CDR1 and CDR2: SEHNR and FQNEAQ (reference sequence). The V and J genes are TRBV7-9 and TRBJ2-5, with D possibly TRBD2 on 5 matching bases. The clonotype comes from a human donor who donated a stem cell graft to a child with combined immunodeficiency. Sequencing used PBMCs from the stem cell graft donor, obtained from the stem cell graft. The CDR3, as DNA: TGTGCCAGCAGCTTAAATTTAGGGAGTGAAGAGACCCAGTACTTC. Protein sequence: CASSLNLGSEETQYF.